This T cell receptor (beta chain) emerged from a study of Graves' ophthalmopathy and Graves' hyperthyroidism. Study-level points and caveats: Thyroid clonotypes that were expanded above 0.001 frequency mostly also appeared in blood.

Exclusion applied to patients with other autoimmune diseases, uncontrolled infections, pregnancy or lactation. RNA transcripts were the source from which TCR beta CDR3 regions were amplified. HTBI primers were employed in first-round RT-PCR, then a second-round multiplex PCR followed. TCRdb reprocessed the multiplex PCR reads with MiXCR, giving one entry per CDR3 protein. The table records over a million distinct CDR3 sequences, about 40% of them present only once. The V gene's germline CDR1 is SEHNR and CDR2 FQNEAQ (reference sequence). This CDR3 region has 14 residues. This clonotype was seen a handful of times. What it recognizes is unknown.

The chain recombines TRBV7-9 with TRBJ2-5; a possible D gene is TRBD1 (6 bases). The DNA matches TRBJ2-1 better at its end, which makes the J call doubtful. Material for sequencing was peripheral blood or thyroid tissue (not recorded which). The receptor was derived from an adult man with Graves' hyperthyroidism. CDR3 sequence: CASSIGQTNNEQFF. CDR3 nucleotide sequence: TGTGCCAGCAGTATCGGACAGACCAACAATGAGCAGTTCTTC.